The 2 T cell receptor beta chains presented below share a single source sample, sequenced in a study of regulatory T cells in long-lasting Graves disease. Arm-PCR of CDR3 regions and iRepertoire HTBI primers were used to build TCR beta libraries. TCRdb called the multiplex PCR reads again in MiXCR, with one record for every CDR3 protein. The table records some 600,000 distinct CDR3 sequences, roughly 16% of them present only once. Sample time point: newly diagnosed GD, antithyroid drugs for less than 3 months. RNA extracted from PBMCs served as the sequencing template. The same sample was also studied in work on T cells in Graves' hyperthyroidism and ophthalmopathy.

Specimen: peripheral blood mononuclear cells (PBMCs), collected at new diagnosis, from a patient treated with antithyroid drugs. The receptors were sampled from a man aged 18 to 29 with Graves disease.

This clonotype was seen many times. The rearrangement joins TRBV6-1 to TRBJ2-1; 7 nucleotides agree with TRBD2. Per germline, CDR1 MNHNS and CDR2 SASEGT. Losses at the gene ends were 6 bases for V and 2 bases for J; bases not matched to a gene: 7. This CDR3 is 15 amino acids long. The CDR3 protein is CASRRDYQAYNEQFF. CDR3 coding DNA: TGTGCCAGCAGACGGGACTACCAGGCCTACAATGAGCAGTTCTTC.

The V and J genes are TRBV7-9 and TRBJ2-1; no clear D gene. CDR3 length equals 14 residues. The V and J ends lost 5 bases and 8 bases respectively, with 16 bases between them. Germline CDR1 reads SEHNR; CDR2 reads FQNEAQ (reference sequence). As DNA, the CDR3 is TGTGCCAGCAGCCCACCCCGGCTAGTCCATGAGCAGTTCTTC. Translating gives CASSPPRLVHEQFF.